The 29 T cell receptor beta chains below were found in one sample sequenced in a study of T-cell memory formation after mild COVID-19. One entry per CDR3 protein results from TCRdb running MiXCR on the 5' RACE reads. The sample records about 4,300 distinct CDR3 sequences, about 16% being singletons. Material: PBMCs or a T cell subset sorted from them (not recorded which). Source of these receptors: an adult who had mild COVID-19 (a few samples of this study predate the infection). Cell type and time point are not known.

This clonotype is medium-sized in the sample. CDR3 in amino acids: CASGDSRRSEAFF. The CDR3 coding sequence is TGCGCCAGCGGGGACAGCCGGAGATCTGAAGCTTTCTTT. The rearrangement uses TRBV5-1 and TRBJ1-1; 7 bases match TRBD1. The CDR3 spans 13 residues. V shed 7 bases and J 6 bases; nucleotides not matched to a gene: 9. Germline V gene data show CDR1 as SGHRS and CDR2 as YFSETQ. The variable domain in full, with the rest retrieved from reference TRBV5-1 and TRBJ1-1, is KAGVTQTPRYLIKTRGQQVTLSCSPISGHRSVSWYQQTPGQGLQFLFEYFSETQRNKGNFPGRFSGRQFSNSRSEMNVSTLELGDSALYLCASGDSRRSEAFFGQGTRLTVV.

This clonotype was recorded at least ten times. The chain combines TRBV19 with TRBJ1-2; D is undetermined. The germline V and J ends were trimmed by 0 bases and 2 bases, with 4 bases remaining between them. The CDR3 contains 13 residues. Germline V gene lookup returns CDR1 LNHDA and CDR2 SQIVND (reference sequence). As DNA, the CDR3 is TGTGCCAGTAGTATAGATCGAAACTATGGCTACACCTTC. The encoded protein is CASSIDRNYGYTF.

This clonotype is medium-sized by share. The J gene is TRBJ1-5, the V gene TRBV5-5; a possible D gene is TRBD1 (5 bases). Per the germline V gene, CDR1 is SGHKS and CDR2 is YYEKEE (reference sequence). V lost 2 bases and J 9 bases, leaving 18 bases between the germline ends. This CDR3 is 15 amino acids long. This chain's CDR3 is CASSLYRDSPRPQHF. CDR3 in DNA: TGTGCCAGCAGCTTATACCGGGACTCCCCCAGGCCCCAGCATTTT.

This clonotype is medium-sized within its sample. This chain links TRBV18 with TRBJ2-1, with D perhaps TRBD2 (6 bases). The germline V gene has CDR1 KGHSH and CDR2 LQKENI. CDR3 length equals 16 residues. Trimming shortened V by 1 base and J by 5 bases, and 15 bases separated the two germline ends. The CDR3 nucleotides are TGTGCCAGCTCACCACGTCAGGCGGGGCTCGACAATGAGCAGTTCTTC. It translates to CASSPRQAGLDNEQFF.

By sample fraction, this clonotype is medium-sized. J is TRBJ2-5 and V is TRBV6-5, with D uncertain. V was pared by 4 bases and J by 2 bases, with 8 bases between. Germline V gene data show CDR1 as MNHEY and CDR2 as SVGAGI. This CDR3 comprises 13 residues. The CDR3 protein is CASSLNSQETQYF. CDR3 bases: TGTGCCAGCAGTTTAAACAGTCAAGAGACCCAGTACTTC.

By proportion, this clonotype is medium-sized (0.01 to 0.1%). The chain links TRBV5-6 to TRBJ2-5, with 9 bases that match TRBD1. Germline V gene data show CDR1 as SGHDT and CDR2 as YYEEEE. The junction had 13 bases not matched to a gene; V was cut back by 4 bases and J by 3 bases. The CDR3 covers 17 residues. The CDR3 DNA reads TGTGCCAGCAGCGCACCACGGGACCGGGACAGGGAAGAGACCCAGTACTTC. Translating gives CASSAPRDRDREETQYF.

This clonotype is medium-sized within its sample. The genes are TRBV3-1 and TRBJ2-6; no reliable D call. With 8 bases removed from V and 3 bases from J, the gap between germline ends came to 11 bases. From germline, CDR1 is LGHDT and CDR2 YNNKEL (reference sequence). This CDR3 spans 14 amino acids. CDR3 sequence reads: CASGPPLGANVLTF. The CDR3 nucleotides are TGTGCCAGCGGTCCGCCCCTTGGGGCCAACGTCCTGACTTTC.

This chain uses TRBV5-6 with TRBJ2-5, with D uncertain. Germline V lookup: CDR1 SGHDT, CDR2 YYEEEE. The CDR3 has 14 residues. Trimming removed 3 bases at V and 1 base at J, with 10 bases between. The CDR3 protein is CASSSGPFQETQYF. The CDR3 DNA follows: TGTGCCAGCAGCTCCGGACCCTTCCAAGAGACCCAGTACTTC.

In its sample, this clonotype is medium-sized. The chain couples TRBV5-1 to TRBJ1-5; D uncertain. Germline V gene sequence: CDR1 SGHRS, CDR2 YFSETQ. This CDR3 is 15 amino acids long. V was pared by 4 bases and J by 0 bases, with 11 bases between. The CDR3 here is CASSEQISSNQPQHF. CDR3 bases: TGCGCCAGCAGCGAGCAAATCAGTAGCAATCAGCCCCAGCATTTT.

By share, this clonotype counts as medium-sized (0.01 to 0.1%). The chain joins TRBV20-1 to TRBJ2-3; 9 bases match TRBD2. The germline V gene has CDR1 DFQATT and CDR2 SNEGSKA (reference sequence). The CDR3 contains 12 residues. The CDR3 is CTVAGDTDTQYF. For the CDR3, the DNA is TGCACTGTAGCGGGGGACACAGATACGCAGTATTTT.

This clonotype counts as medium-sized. CDR3 nucleotide sequence: TGTGCCAGTACTCCCAGGGGCCGCGGAGACTATGGCTACACCTTC. Translation: CASTPRGRGDYGYTF. The V call is TRBV19, the J call TRBJ1-2; tentative D call: TRBD1 (6 bases). Germline CDR1 and CDR2: LNHDA and SQIVND (reference sequence). The CDR3 is 15 amino acids. The germline V and J ends were trimmed by 7 bases and 3 bases, with 18 bases remaining between them.

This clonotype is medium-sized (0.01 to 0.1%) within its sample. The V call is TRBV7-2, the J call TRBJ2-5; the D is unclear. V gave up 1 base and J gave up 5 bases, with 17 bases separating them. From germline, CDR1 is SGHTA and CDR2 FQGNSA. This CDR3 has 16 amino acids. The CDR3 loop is CASSLGPATNRETQYF. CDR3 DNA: TGTGCCAGCAGCTTAGGCCCCGCTACGAATAGGGAGACCCAGTACTTC.

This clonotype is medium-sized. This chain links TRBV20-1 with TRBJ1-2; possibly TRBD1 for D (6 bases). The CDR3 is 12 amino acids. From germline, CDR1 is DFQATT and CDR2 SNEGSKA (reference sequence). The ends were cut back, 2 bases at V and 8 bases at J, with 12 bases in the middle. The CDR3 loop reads CSARPGAKGYTF. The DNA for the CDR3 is TGCAGTGCTAGACCAGGGGCCAAGGGCTACACCTTC.

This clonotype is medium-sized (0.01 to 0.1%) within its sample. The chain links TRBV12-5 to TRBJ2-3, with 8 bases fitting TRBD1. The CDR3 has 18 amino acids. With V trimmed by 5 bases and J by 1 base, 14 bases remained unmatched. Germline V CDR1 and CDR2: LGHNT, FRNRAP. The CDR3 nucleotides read TGTGCTAGTGGTACCCCCCAGGGGGCGTTCGCCGGCACAGATACGCAGTATTTT. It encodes CASGTPQGAFAGTDTQYF.

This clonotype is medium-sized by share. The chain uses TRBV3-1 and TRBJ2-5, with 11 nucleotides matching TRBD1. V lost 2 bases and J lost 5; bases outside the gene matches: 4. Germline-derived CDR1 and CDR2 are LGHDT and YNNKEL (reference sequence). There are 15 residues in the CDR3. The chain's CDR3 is CASSQLDRGQETQYF. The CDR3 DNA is TGTGCCAGCAGCCAACTGGACAGGGGGCAGGAGACCCAGTACTTC.

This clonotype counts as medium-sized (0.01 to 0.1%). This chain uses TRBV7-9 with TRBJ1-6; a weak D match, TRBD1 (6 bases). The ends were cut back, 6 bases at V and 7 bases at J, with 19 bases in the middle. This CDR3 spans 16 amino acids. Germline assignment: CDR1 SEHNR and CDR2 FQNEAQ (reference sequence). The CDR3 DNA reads TGTGCCAGCAGACTACCGGGAGGGGGAACGAATTCACCCCTCCACTTT. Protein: CASRLPGGGTNSPLHF.

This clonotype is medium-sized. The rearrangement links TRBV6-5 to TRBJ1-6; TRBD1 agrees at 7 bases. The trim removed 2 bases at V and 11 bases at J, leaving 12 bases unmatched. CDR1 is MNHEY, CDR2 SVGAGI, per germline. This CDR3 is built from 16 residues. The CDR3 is CASSYRQGGDGPPLHF. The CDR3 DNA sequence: TGTGCCAGCAGTTACCGACAGGGAGGGGACGGGCCACCCCTCCACTTT.

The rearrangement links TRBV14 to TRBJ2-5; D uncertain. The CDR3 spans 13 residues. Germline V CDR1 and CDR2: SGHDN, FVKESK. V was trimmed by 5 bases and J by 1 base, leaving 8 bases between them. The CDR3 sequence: CASSGVVQETQYF. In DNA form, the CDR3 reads TGTGCCAGCAGCGGAGTAGTCCAAGAGACCCAGTACTTC.

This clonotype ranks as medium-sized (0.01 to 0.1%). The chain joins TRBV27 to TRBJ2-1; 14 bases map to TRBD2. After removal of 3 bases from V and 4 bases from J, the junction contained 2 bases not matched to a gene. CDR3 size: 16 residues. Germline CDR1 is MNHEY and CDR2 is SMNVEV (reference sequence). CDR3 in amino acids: CASSFGTSGGYNEQFF. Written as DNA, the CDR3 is TGTGCCAGCAGTTTTGGGACTAGCGGGGGTTACAATGAGCAGTTCTTC.

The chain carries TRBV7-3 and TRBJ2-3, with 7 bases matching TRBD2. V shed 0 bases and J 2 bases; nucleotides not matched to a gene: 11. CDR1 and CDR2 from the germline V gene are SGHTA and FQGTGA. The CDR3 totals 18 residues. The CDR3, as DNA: TGTGCCAGCAGCTTAACTCGCAGCGGCGGGGGAGCCACAGATACGCAGTATTTT. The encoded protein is CASSLTRSGGGATDTQYF.

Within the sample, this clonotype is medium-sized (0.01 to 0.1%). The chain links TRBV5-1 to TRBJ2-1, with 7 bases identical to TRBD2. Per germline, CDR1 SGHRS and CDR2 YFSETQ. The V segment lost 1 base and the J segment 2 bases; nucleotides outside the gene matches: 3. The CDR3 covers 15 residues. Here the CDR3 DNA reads TGCGCCAGCAGCTTGATGGGGACTACCTACAATGAGCAGTTCTTC. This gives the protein CASSLMGTTYNEQFF.

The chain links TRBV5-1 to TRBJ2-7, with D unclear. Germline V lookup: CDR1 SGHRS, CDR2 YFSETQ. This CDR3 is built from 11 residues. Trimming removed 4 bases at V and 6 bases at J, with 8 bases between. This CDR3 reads CASSASGEQYF. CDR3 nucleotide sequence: TGCGCCAGCAGCGCTTCGGGCGAGCAGTACTTC.

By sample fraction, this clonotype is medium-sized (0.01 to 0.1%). The CDR3 reads CASSTLPGQVINEQFF. CDR3 DNA: TGTGCCAGCAGCACTCTCCCGGGACAGGTTATCAATGAGCAGTTCTTC. J is TRBJ2-1 and V is TRBV11-2, with TRBD1 matching 8 bases. Germline V lookup: CDR1 SGHAT, CDR2 FQNNGV. The CDR3 contains 16 residues. The J segment lost 6 bases and the V segment lost 5 bases, leaving 12 bases of the junction unmatched.

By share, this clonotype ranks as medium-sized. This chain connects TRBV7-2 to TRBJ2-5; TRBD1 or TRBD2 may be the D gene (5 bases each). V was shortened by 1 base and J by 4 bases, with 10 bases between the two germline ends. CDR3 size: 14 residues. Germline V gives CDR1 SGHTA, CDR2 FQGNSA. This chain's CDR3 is CASSLVIGTETQYF. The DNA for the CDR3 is TGTGCCAGCAGCTTAGTAATCGGGACAGAGACCCAGTACTTC. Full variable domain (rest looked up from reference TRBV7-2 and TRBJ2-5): GAGVSQSPSNKVTEKGKDVELRCDPISGHTALYWYRQSLGQGLEFLIYFQGNSAPDKSGLPSDRFSAERTGGSVSTLTIQRTQQEDSAVYLCASSLVIGTETQYFGPGTRLLVL.

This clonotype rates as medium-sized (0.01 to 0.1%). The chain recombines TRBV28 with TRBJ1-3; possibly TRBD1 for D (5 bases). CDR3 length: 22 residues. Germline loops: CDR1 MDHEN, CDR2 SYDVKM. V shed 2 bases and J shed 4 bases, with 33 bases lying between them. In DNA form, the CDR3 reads TGTGCCAGCAGTTTACTGCCCATCACGGGACCCAGGACCTCCTTCGTCGGAAACACCATATATTTT. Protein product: CASSLLPITGPRTSFVGNTIYF.

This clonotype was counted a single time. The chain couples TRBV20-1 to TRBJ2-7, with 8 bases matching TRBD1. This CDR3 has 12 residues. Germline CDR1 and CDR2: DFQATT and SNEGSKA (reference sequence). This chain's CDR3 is CSPGQGSGEQYF. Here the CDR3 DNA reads TGCAGCCCAGGACAGGGATCAGGCGAGCAGTACTTC.

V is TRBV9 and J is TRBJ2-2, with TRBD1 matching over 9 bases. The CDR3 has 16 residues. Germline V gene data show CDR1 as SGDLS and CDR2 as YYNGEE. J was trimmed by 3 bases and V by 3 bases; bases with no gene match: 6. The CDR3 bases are TGTGCCAGCAGCGGATACAGGGGGCGAGACACCGGGGAGCTGTTTTTT. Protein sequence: CASSGYRGRDTGELFF.

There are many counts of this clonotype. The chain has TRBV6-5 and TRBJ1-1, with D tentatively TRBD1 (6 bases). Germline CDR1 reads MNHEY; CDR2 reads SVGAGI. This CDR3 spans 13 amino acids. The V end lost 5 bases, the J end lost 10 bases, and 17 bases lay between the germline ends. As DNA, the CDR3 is TGTGCCAGCAGTGACCAGGGGTCCGCCGGAGCTTTCTTT. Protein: CASSDQGSAGAFF.

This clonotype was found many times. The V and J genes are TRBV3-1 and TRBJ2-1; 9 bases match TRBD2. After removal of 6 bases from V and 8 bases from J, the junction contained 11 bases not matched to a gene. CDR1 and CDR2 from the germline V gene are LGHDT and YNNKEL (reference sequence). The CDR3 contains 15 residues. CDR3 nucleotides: TGTGCCAGCAGTCTTGGGGCGGGGGGGCCGGATGAGCAGTTCTTC. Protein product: CASSLGAGGPDEQFF.